These 30 T cell receptor beta chains were all obtained from the same sample, sequenced in a study of CD8 T cells in Susac syndrome. The authors reverse transcribed roughly 0.5 to 1 ug RNA with random hexamers. Each CDR3 protein gets one entry after TCRdb re-called the immunoSEQ multiplex PCR reads with MiXCR. The sample carries 150,000 to 200,000 distinct CDR3 sequences, around 95% recorded once. Sequences were obtained from CD4+ T cells from PBMCs. These receptors all stem from a human donor in good health.

V is TRBV5-6 and J is TRBJ2-7; tentative D call: TRBD1 (5 bases). V was pared by 1 base and J by 2 bases, with 10 bases between. Germline V gene sequence: CDR1 SGHDT, CDR2 YYEEEE. The CDR3 sequence is 14 residues long. CDR3 in DNA: TGTGCCAGCAGCTTGCTCCAGGGCACCTACGAGCAGTACTTC. This translates into CASSLLQGTYEQYF.

This chain connects TRBV28 to TRBJ2-3, with D hard to call. V lost 6 bases and J lost 8, with 9 bases in between. This CDR3 comprises 11 residues. Germline CDR1 and CDR2: MDHEN and SYDVKM. Here the CDR3 reads CASRWEGTQYF. The CDR3 nucleotides are TGTGCCAGCAGGTGGGAAGGTACGCAGTATTTT.

The chain is built from TRBV25-1 and TRBJ1-5, with D maybe TRBD1 (5 bases). The V gene lost 4 bases and the J gene lost 5 bases, with 12 bases spanning the gap. CDR3 length: 14 amino acids. Germline CDR1 reads MGHDK; CDR2 reads SYGVNS. For the CDR3, the DNA is TGTGCCAGCAGTGGCCCTAGGGACGATCAGCCCCAGCATTTT. Translated, it gives CASSGPRDDQPQHF.

The chain is built from TRBV12-3 or TRBV12-4 and TRBJ2-1; D is perhaps TRBD1 or TRBD2 (5 bases each). V lost 3 bases to trimming and J lost 9 bases, with 15 bases between them. The CDR3 length is 14 residues. The DNA of the CDR3 is TGTGCCAGCAGTTTCCAGGGCTCGGGGAGTGAGCAGTTCTTC. Protein sequence: CASSFQGSGSEQFF.

This chain connects TRBV30 to TRBJ2-1; perhaps D is TRBD1 or TRBD2 (7 bases each). Germline values: CDR1 GTSNPN, CDR2 SVGIG (reference sequence). CDR3 size: 16 residues. V was trimmed by 1 base and J by 2 bases, leaving 15 bases between them. The CDR3 loop reads CAWSGRGLAAYNEQFF. The CDR3 nucleotides are TGTGCCTGGAGTGGAAGGGGGCTAGCGGCCTACAATGAGCAGTTCTTC.

The rearrangement uses TRBV21-1 and TRBJ2-4; TRBD1, the D gene given by the table, was not confirmed from the DNA. TRBV21-1 is a pseudogene. There are 15 residues in the CDR3. The CDR3 loop reads CASSRDRDDKNIQYF. CDR3 in DNA: TGTGCCAGCAGTCGGGACAGAGATGATAAAAACATTCAGTACTTC.

The V and J genes are TRBV9 and TRBJ2-3, with D hard to call. This CDR3 is built from 13 residues. CDR1 and CDR2 from the germline V gene are SGDLS and YYNGEE. Trimming stripped 1 base from V and 1 base from J, with 4 bases between. CDR3 sequence reads: CASSVKGTDTQYF. CDR3 sequence (DNA): TGTGCCAGCAGCGTAAAGGGCACAGATACGCAGTATTTT.

This clonotype was seen a single time. The chain combines TRBV15 with TRBJ2-7; 11 nucleotides align to TRBD2. The CDR3 has 16 residues. The germline V gene has CDR1 LNHNV and CDR2 YYDKDF (reference sequence). V lost 3 bases, J lost 3 bases, and 7 bases stayed unmatched. In nucleotides, the CDR3 is TGTGCCACCAGCAGCCCCCCGACTAGCGGGGTCTACGAGCAGTACTTC. This codes for CATSSPPTSGVYEQYF.

The rearrangement joins TRBV30 to TRBJ2-1, with D possibly being TRBD1 (5 bases). From germline, CDR1 is GTSNPN and CDR2 SVGIG (reference sequence). CDR3 length equals 15 residues. Trimming took 3 bases from V and 9 from J, leaving 21 bases between them. CDR3 DNA: TGTGCCTGGAGCCCAAGGGGCCAAGTAGGAAGTGAGCAGTTCTTC. It is translated as CAWSPRGQVGSEQFF. Drawing the rest from reference TRBV30 and TRBJ2-1, the complete variable domain is SQTIHQWPATLVQPVGSPLSLECTVEGTSNPNLYWYRQAAGRGLQLLFYSVGIGQISSEVPQNLSASRPQDRQFILSSKKLLLSDSGFYLCAWSPRGQVGSEQFFGPGTRLTVL.

The rearrangement links TRBV20-1 to TRBJ2-7; 9 bases are a match to TRBD1. The CDR3 contains 13 residues. J gave up 7 bases and V 7 bases, and 11 bases lay outside the gene matches. Germline V gives CDR1 DFQATT, CDR2 SNEGSKA (reference sequence). The CDR3 sequence is CSGTGTGSEEQYF. CDR3 sequence (DNA): TGCAGTGGGACCGGGACAGGGAGCGAAGAGCAGTACTTC.

The gene calls are TRBV30 and TRBJ2-3, with 7 bases matching TRBD1. V shed 5 bases and J 0 bases; nucleotides not matched to a gene: 5. CDR3 length equals 14 residues. Looked up from germline, CDR1 is GTSNPN and CDR2 is SVGIG (reference sequence). CDR3 coding DNA: TGTGCCTGGGGGACAGAGTTAAGCACAGATACGCAGTATTTT. Encoded protein: CAWGTELSTDTQYF.

This clonotype was seen only once. V usage is TRBV6-2 or TRBV6-3 and J usage is TRBJ2-7, with 10 bases aligning to TRBD2. Unmatched junction bases numbered 4, after V lost 5 bases and J lost 6 bases. This CDR3 contains 13 residues. Germline CDR1 reads MNHEY; CDR2 reads SVGEGT. The CDR3 is CASSTRTSGEQYF. The CDR3 DNA follows: TGTGCCAGCAGTACCCGGACTAGCGGCGAGCAGTACTTC.

The CDR3 bases are TGTGCCAGCAGGCGGACAGGGTCAGATACGCAGTATTTT. It encodes CASRRTGSDTQYF. The rearrangement joins TRBV12-3 or TRBV12-4 to TRBJ2-3; 8 positions match TRBD1. V lost 6 bases to trimming and J lost 4 bases; unmatched junction nucleotides: 3. The CDR3 consists of 13 residues.

The CDR3 spells CASSVRLAAYEQYF. The CDR3 DNA is TGTGCCAGCAGTGTCCGCCTAGCGGCCTACGAGCAGTACTTC. The V and J genes are TRBV2 and TRBJ2-7; 7 bases align to TRBD2. V trimming: 4 bases; J trimming: 2 bases; junction bases outside the gene matches: 5. This CDR3 is 14 amino acids long. Germline CDR1 and CDR2: SNHLY and FYNNEI.

The chain recombines TRBV7-9 with TRBJ1-2; tentatively, D is TRBD1 (5 bases). CDR3 length: 13 amino acids. Per the germline V gene, CDR1 is SEHNR and CDR2 is FQNEAQ (reference sequence). Trimming shortened V by 1 base and J by 8 bases, and 11 bases separated the two germline ends. The CDR3 reads CASSLEAGSGYTF. CDR3 in DNA: TGTGCCAGCAGCTTAGAAGCAGGGTCCGGCTACACCTTC.

The chain joins TRBV9 to TRBJ2-5; D may be TRBD1 (5 bases). Trimming shortened V by 0 bases and J by 1 base, and 7 bases separated the two germline ends. Germline CDR1 is SGDLS and CDR2 is YYNGEE. The CDR3 extends over 14 amino acids. In DNA, the CDR3 is TGTGCCAGCAGCGTAGGACAGCCCCAAGAGACCCAGTACTTC. It is translated as CASSVGQPQETQYF.

The chain couples TRBV6-5 to TRBJ1-5; unclear D gene. Germline values: CDR1 MNHEY, CDR2 SVGAGI. The CDR3 is made up of 14 amino acids. V gave up 6 bases and J gave up 6 bases, with 15 bases separating them. The CDR3 coding sequence is TGTGCCAGCAGCTGGTCCGGAAGGACTCAGCCCCAGCATTTT. Residues: CASSWSGRTQPQHF.

This chain links TRBV18 with TRBJ2-7; D unclear. CDR1 and CDR2 from the germline V gene are KGHSH and LQKENI. The CDR3 covers 13 residues. The V gene lost 3 bases and the J gene lost 2 bases, with 8 bases spanning the gap. The CDR3 DNA reads TGTGCCAGCTCACCGAACAGTGCCTACGAGCAGTACTTC. Protein: CASSPNSAYEQYF. Full variable domain (remainder filled in from reference TRBV18 and TRBJ2-7): NAGVMQNPRHLVRRRGQEARLRCSPMKGHSHVYWYRQLPEEGLKFMVYLQKENIIDESGMPKERFSAEFPKEGPSILRIQQVVRGDSAAYFCASSPNSAYEQYFGPGTRLTVT.

The chain couples TRBV20-1 to TRBJ1-4; D remains ambiguous. V was clipped by 6 bases and J by 0 bases, with 14 bases between them. The CDR3 spans 15 residues. Germline CDR1 DFQATT, CDR2 SNEGSKA (reference sequence). The CDR3 region is CSARHRRSTNEKLFF. The CDR3 DNA is TGCAGTGCCAGACACCGGAGATCAACTAATGAAAAACTGTTTTTT.

This clonotype was detected only once. The chain has TRBV25-1 and TRBJ1-2, with D hard to call. Germline CDR1 is MGHDK and CDR2 is SYGVNS. V was clipped by 2 bases and J by 5 bases, with 9 bases between them. The CDR3 is made up of 13 amino acids. DNA of the CDR3: TGTGCCAGCAGTGAAATCTCAGGTTATGGCTACACCTTC. This encodes CASSEISGYGYTF.

V usage is TRBV29-1 and J usage is TRBJ1-3, with D possibly TRBD1 on 5 matching bases. The CDR3 has 12 residues. CDR1 and CDR2 from the germline V gene are SQVTM and ANQGSEA. The V and J ends lost 4 bases and 4 bases respectively, with 8 bases between them. The DNA for the CDR3 is TGCAGCGTTGGACAGCCAGGAAACACCATATATTTT. It translates to CSVGQPGNTIYF.

The chain employs TRBV3-1 and TRBJ2-2; 8 bases are a match to TRBD2. The germline gives CDR1 LGHDT, CDR2 YNNKEL (reference sequence). The CDR3 totals 17 residues. V lost 3 bases, J lost 2 bases, and 8 bases stayed unmatched. The DNA of the CDR3 is TGTGCCAGCAGCCACCTTTTGGCGGGGGGAAACACCGGGGAGCTGTTTTTT. This translates into CASSHLLAGGNTGELFF. Supplemented by reference TRBV3-1 and TRBJ2-2, the full variable domain reads DTAVSQTPKYLVTQMGNDKSIKCEQNLGHDTMYWYKQDSKKFLKIMFSYNNKELIINETVPNRFSPKSPDKAHLNLHINSLELGDSAVYFCASSHLLAGGNTGELFFGEGSRLTVL.

The chain is built from TRBV5-6 and TRBJ2-7; a possible D gene is TRBD1 (6 bases). The CDR3 runs 15 residues. V lost 0 bases to trimming and J lost 6 bases, with 16 bases between them. Looked up from germline, CDR1 is SGHDT and CDR2 is YYEEEE. Written as DNA, the CDR3 is TGTGCCAGCAGCTTGGGTGGCAGGGGCGGTGGCGAGCAGTACTTC. Translation gives CASSLGGRGGGEQYF.

This chain uses TRBV3-1 with TRBJ1-2; D gene ambiguous. The V end lost 0 bases, the J end lost 8 bases, and 10 bases lay between the germline ends. The germline V gene has CDR1 LGHDT and CDR2 YNNKEL (reference sequence). The CDR3 covers 13 residues. CDR3 in DNA: TGTGCCAGCAGCCAAGAAGCGGCGATCGGCTACACCTTC. It specifies CASSQEAAIGYTF.

This clonotype has only a few counts. The gene calls are TRBV18 and TRBJ1-1; D is ambiguous. This CDR3 spans 13 amino acids. CDR1 is KGHSH, CDR2 LQKENI, per germline. The V gene lost 1 base and the J gene lost 3 bases, with 6 bases spanning the gap. For the CDR3, the DNA is TGTGCCAGCTCACCACAGGGTTACACTGAAGCTTTCTTT. It encodes CASSPQGYTEAFF.

This chain joins TRBV20-1 and TRBJ2-3; D tentatively fits TRBD1 or TRBD2 (5 bases each). The CDR3 contains 14 residues. Trimming stripped 6 bases from V and 1 base from J, with 14 bases between. Germline CDR1 and CDR2: DFQATT and SNEGSKA (reference sequence). This CDR3 reads CSAVGLGGTDTQYF. The CDR3 region has the DNA TGCAGTGCCGTCGGACTGGGGGGCACAGATACGCAGTATTTT.

The genes are TRBV3-1 and TRBJ1-2; a weak D match, TRBD1 (6 bases). Per the germline V gene, CDR1 is LGHDT and CDR2 is YNNKEL (reference sequence). This CDR3 has 14 amino acids. V gave up 3 bases and J gave up 8 bases, with 16 bases separating them. CDR3 sequence (DNA): TGTGCCAGCAGCCACGCAGGGGAATCGGTCGGCTACACCTTC. Protein sequence: CASSHAGESVGYTF.

The CDR3 loop reads CASSRLGLAEETQYF. The CDR3 DNA sequence: TGTGCCAGCAGCCGATTGGGACTAGCGGAAGAGACCCAGTACTTC. The genes are TRBV16 and TRBJ2-5; TRBD2 matches 11 bases. J was trimmed by 3 bases and V by 4 bases; bases with no gene match: 4. CDR3 size: 15 residues. Germline CDR1 reads KGHSY; CDR2 reads FQNENV.

CDR3 residues: CASSVAGTDNSPLHF. In nucleotides, the CDR3 is TGTGCCAGCAGCGTGGCCGGGACAGACAATTCACCCCTCCACTTT. The chain has TRBV9 and TRBJ1-6; 7 bases match TRBD1. The CDR3 is made up of 15 amino acids. J gave up 7 bases and V 2 bases, and 6 bases lay outside the gene matches. Per germline, CDR1 SGDLS and CDR2 YYNGEE.

The chain joins TRBV29-1 to TRBJ2-1; TRBD1 agrees at 7 bases. Germline-derived CDR1 and CDR2 are SQVTM and ANQGSEA. There are 14 residues in the CDR3. J was trimmed by 5 bases and V by 4 bases; bases with no gene match: 8. In nucleotides, the CDR3 is TGCAGCGTTGGACAGGGAGTCCTTAACAATGAGCAGTTCTTC. Amino acids: CSVGQGVLNNEQFF.